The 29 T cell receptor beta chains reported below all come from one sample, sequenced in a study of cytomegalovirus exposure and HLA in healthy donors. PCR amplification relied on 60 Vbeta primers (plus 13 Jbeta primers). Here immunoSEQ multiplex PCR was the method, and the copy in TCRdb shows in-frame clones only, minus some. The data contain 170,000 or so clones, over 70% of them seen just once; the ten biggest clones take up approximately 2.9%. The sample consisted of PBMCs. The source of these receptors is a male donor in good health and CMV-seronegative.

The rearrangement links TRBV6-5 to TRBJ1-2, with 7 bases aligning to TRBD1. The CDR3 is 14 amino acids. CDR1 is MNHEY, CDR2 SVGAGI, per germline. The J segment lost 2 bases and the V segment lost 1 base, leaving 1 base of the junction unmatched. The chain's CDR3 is CASSYLQGNYGYTF. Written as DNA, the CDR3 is TGTGCCAGCAGTTACTTACAGGGGAACTATGGCTACACCTTC.

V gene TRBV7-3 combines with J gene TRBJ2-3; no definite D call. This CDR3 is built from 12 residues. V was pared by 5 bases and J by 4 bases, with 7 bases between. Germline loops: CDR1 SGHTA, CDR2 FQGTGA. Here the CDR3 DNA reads TGTGCCAGCAGCCAACCGGCAGATACGCAGTATTTT. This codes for CASSQPADTQYF.

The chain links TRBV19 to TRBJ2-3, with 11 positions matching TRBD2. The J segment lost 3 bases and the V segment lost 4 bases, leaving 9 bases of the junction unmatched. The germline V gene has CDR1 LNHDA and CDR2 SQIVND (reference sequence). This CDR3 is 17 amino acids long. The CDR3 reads CASSTGTSGTGTDTQYF. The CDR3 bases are TGTGCCAGTAGTACCGGGACTAGCGGAACAGGGACAGATACGCAGTATTTT.

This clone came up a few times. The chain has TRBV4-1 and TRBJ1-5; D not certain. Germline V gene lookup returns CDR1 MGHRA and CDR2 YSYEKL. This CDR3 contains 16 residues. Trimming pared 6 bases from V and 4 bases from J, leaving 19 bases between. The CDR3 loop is CASSQSRTRGNQPQHF. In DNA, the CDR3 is TGCGCCAGCAGTCAAAGTCGAACTAGAGGAAATCAGCCCCAGCATTTT.

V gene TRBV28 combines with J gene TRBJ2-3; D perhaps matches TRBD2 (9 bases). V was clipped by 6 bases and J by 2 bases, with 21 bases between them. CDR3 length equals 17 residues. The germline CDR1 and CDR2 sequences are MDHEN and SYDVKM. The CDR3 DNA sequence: TGTGCCAGCAGCCCTCAGGGGGCGGGAGGGGACACAGATACGCAGTATTTT. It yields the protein CASSPQGAGGDTDTQYF.

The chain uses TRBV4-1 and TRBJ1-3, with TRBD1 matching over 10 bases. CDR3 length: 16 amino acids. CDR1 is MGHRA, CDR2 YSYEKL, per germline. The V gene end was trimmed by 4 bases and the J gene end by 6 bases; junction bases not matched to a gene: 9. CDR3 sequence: CASSLSRTGGPNTIYF. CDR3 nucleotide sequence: TGCGCCAGCAGCCTATCCCGGACAGGGGGTCCAAACACCATATATTTT.

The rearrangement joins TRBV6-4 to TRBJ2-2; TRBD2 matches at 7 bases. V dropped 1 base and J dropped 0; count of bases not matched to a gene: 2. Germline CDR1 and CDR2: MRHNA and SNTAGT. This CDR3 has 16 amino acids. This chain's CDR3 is CASSDLAGTNTGELFF. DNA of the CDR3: TGTGCCAGCAGTGACTTAGCGGGTACGAACACCGGGGAGCTGTTTTTT.

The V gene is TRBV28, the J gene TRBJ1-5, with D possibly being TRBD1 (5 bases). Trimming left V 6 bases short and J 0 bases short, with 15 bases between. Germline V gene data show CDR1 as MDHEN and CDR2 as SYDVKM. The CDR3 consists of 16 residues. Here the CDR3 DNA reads TGTGCCAGCAGCTCACCTCGGGGGGATAGCAATCAGCCCCAGCATTTT. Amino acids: CASSSPRGDSNQPQHF. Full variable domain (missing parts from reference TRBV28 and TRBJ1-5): DVKVTQSSRYLVKRTGEKVFLECVQDMDHENMFWYRQDPGLGLRLIYFSYDVKMKEKGDIPEGYSVSREKKERFSLILESASTNQTSMYLCASSSPRGDSNQPQHFGDGTRLSIL.

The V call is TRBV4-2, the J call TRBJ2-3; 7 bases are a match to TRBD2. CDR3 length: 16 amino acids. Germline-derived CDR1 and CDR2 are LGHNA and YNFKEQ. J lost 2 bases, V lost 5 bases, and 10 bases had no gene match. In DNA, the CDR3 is TGTGCCAGCAGCGAAGGGCTAGCGGAACTCACAGATACGCAGTATTTT. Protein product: CASSEGLAELTDTQYF.

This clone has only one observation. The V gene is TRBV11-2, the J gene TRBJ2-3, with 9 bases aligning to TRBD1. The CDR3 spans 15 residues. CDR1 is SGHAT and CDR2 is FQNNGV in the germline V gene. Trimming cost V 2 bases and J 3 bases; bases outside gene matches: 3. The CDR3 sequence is CASSLWDRETDTQYF. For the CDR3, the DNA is TGTGCCAGCAGCTTATGGGACAGGGAAACAGATACGCAGTATTTT.

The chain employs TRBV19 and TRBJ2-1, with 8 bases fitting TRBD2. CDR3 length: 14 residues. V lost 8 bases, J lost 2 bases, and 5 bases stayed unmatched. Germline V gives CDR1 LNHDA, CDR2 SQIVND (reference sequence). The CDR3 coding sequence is TGTGCCAGTGACAGCGGGGGCCCCTACAATGAGCAGTTCTTC. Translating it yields CASDSGGPYNEQFF.

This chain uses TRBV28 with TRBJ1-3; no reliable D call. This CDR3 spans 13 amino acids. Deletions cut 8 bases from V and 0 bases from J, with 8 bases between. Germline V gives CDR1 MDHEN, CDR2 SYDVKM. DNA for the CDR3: TGTGCCAGCTACTTAAACTCTGGAAACACCATATATTTT. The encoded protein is CASYLNSGNTIYF.

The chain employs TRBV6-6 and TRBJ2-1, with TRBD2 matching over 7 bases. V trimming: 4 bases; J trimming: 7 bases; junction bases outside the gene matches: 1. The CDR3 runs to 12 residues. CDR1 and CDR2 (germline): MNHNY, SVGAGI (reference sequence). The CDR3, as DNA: TGTGCCAGCAGTTGGGGGGGGAATGAGCAGTTCTTC. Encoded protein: CASSWGGNEQFF.

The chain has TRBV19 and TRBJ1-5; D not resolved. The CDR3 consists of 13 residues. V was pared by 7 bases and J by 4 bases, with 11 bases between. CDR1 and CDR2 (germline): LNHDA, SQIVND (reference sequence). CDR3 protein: CASKMGVNQPQHF. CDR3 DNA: TGTGCCAGTAAGATGGGAGTGAATCAGCCCCAGCATTTT.

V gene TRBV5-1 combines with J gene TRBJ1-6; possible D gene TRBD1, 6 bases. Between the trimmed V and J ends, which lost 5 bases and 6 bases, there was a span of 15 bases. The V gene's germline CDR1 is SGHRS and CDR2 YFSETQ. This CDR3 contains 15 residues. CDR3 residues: CASSPDAGVNSPLHF. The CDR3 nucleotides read TGCGCCAGCAGTCCCGACGCAGGGGTTAATTCACCCCTCCACTTT.

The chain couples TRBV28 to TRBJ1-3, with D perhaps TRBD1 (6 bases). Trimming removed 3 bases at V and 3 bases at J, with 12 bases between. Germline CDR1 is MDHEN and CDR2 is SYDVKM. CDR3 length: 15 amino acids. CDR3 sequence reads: CASSFRGGFGNTIYF. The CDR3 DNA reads TGTGCCAGCAGTTTTAGGGGGGGATTTGGAAACACCATATATTTT.

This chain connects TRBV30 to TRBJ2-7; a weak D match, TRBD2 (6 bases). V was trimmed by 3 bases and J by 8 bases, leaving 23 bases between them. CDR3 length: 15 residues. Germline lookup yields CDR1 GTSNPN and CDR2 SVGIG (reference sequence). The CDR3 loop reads CAWRGLAEDVTKQYF. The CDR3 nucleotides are TGTGCCTGGAGAGGCTTAGCGGAAGACGTTACAAAGCAGTACTTC.

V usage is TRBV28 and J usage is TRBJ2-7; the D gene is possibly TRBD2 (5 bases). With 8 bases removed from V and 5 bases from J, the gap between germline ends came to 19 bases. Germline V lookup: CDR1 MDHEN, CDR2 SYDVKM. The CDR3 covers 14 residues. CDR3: CASSEGLAPHEQYF. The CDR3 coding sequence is TGTGCCAGCTCGGAAGGGTTAGCGCCCCACGAGCAGTACTTC.

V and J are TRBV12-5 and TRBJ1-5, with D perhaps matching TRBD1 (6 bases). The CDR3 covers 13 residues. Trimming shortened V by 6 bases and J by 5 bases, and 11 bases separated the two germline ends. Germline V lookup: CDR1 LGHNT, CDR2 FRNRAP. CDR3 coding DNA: TGTGCTAGTGGCATGAGGACAGATCAGCCCCAGCATTTT. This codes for CASGMRTDQPQHF.

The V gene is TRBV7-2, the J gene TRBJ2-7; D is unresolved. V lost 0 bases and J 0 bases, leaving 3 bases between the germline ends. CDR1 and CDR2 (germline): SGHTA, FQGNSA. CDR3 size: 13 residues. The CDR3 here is CASSLALSYEQYF. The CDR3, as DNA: TGTGCCAGCAGCTTAGCACTCTCCTACGAGCAGTACTTC.

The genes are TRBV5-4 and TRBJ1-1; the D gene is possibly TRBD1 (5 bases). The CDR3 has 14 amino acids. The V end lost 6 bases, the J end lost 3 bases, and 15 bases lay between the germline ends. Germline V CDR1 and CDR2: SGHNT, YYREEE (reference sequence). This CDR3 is CASTVGTGDTEAFF. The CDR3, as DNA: TGTGCCAGCACCGTAGGGACGGGAGACACTGAAGCTTTCTTT.

DNA for the CDR3: TGTGCCAGCAGCTTTAGCGGGAGCGGCGATGAGCAGTTCTTC. This codes for CASSFSGSGDEQFF. V is TRBV5-4 and J is TRBJ2-1; TRBD2 agrees at 9 bases. The CDR3 runs 14 residues. With 2 bases clipped from V and 8 bases from J, the junction kept 5 bases outside the gene matches. Germline V gives CDR1 SGHNT, CDR2 YYREEE (reference sequence).

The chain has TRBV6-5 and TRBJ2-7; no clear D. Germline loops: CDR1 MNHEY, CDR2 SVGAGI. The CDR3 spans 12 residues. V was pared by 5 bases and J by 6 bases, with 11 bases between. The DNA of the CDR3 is TGTGCCAGCAGTGAAGCATTCGTCGAGCAGTACTTC. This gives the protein CASSEAFVEQYF.

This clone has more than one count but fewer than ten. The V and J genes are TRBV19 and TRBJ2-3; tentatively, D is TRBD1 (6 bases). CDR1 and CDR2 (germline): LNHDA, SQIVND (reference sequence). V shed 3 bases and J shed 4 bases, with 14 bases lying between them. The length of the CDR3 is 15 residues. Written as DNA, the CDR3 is TGTGCCAGTAGTATCCTACAGGCAGGGGCAGATACGCAGTATTTT. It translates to CASSILQAGADTQYF.

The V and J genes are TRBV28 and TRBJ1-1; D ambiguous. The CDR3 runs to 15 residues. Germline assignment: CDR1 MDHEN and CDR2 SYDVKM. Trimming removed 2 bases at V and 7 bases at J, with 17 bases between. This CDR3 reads CASSLVWEGVFEAFF. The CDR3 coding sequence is TGTGCCAGCAGTTTAGTTTGGGAGGGAGTGTTTGAAGCTTTCTTT.

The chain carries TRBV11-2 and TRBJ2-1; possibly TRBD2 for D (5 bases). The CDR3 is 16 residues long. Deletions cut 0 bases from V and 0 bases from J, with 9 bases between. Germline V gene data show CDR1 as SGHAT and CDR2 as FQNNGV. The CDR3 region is CASSLDPRGSYNEQFF. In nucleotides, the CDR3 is TGTGCCAGCAGCTTAGATCCCCGGGGCTCCTACAATGAGCAGTTCTTC.

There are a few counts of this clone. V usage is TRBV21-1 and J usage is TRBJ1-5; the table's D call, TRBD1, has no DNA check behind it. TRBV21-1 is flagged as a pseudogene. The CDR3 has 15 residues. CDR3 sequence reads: CASSPDREGDQPQHF. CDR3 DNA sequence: TGTGCCAGCAGCCCTGACAGGGAAGGGGATCAGCCCCAGCATTTT.

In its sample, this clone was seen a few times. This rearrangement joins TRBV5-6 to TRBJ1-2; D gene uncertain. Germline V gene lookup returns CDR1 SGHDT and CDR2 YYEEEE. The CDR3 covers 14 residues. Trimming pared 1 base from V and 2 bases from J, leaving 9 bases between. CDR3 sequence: CASSLTGSNYGYTF. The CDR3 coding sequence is TGTGCCAGCAGCTTGACGGGTTCGAACTATGGCTACACCTTC. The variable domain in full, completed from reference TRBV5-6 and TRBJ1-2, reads DAGVTQSPTHLIKTRGQQVTLRCSPKSGHDTVSWYQQALGQGPQFIFQYYEEEERQRGNFPDRFSGHQFPNYSSELNVNALLLGDSALYLCASSLTGSNYGYTFGSGTRLTVV.

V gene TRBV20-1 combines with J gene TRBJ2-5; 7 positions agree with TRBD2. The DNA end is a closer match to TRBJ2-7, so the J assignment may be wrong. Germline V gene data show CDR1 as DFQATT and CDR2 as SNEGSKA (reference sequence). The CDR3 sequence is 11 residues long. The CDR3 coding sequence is TGCAGTGCCTCGGGGGGCTACGAGCAGTACTTC. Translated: CSASGGYEQYF.